What follows are 2 T cell receptor beta chains derived from one specimen sequenced in a study of cytomegalovirus exposure and HLA in healthy donors. The PCR contained 60 Vbeta and 13 Jbeta primers. The data were produced by immunoSEQ multiplex PCR, yet TCRdb's version contains in-frame clones alone and is incomplete. The table records about 200,000 clones, under 90% of them present only once. Sequenced sample: PBMCs. Source of these receptors: a boy between 2 and 10 years old in good health and CMV-seronegative.

This chain uses TRBV10-2 with TRBJ1-1; D perhaps matches TRBD1 (6 bases). The CDR3 loop spans 11 amino acids. Germline CDR1 reads WSHSY; CDR2 reads SAAADI. V was clipped by 2 bases and J by 8 bases, with 6 bases between them. CDR3 DNA sequence: TGCGCCAGCAGTGAGACAGGGGAAGCTTTCTTT. This codes for CASSETGEAFF.

This clone has only one observation. V gene TRBV15 combines with J gene TRBJ2-3; TRBD1 matches 8 bases. Germline-derived CDR1 and CDR2 are LNHNV and YYDKDF (reference sequence). CDR3 size: 15 residues. The V segment lost 0 bases and the J segment 6 bases; nucleotides outside the gene matches: 5. The CDR3 bases are TGTGCCACCAGCAGAGATGCAGGGGGCTGGGATACGCAGTATTTT. Translation gives CATSRDAGGWDTQYF.